A single sample is the source of the 18 T cell receptor beta chains below, sequenced in a study of T cells in Graves' hyperthyroidism and ophthalmopathy. TCR beta CDR3 region amplification was performed from RNA transcripts. With the HTBI primer set, the TCR CDR3 went through a first round of RT-PCR. In TCRdb, the multiplex PCR reads were re-called with MiXCR into one record per CDR3 protein. The sample holds about 300,000 distinct CDR3 sequences; about 13% are singletons and the top ten take 7.9%. Sequenced input: blood. These TCRs come from a woman in her forties with Graves' hyperthyroidism.

Only a few counts were recorded for this clonotype. This chain connects TRBV20-1 to TRBJ1-5, with D uncertain. The CDR3 loop spans 13 amino acids. The V end was cut by 5 bases, the J end by 2 bases, with 10 bases between. Looked up from germline, CDR1 is DFQATT and CDR2 is SNEGSKA (reference sequence). Here the CDR3 DNA reads TGCAGTGCTTGGGGAGGAGGCAATCAGCCCCAGCATTTT. This translates into CSAWGGGNQPQHF.

The sample holds many counts of this clonotype. The V gene is TRBV6-1, the J gene TRBJ1-2; D unresolved. The germline V gene has CDR1 MNHNS and CDR2 SASEGT. This CDR3 comprises 15 residues. V was cut by 8 bases and J by 4 bases, with 20 bases left in between. CDR3 sequence (DNA): TGTGCCAGCGTCCGAGATCACACCCTTGGCTATGGCTACACCTTC. Translated: CASVRDHTLGYGYTF.

This clonotype was seen ten or more times. The chain carries TRBV19 and TRBJ1-1; perhaps TRBD1 as D (5 bases). Germline V gives CDR1 LNHDA, CDR2 SQIVND (reference sequence). The CDR3 consists of 13 residues. Trimming stripped 11 bases from V and 4 bases from J, with 17 bases between. The CDR3 here is CAVGRGDFTEAFF. The CDR3 DNA reads TGTGCCGTCGGCCGGGGGGACTTCACTGAAGCTTTCTTT.

In its sample, this clonotype was seen many times. The chain joins TRBV28 to TRBJ1-6, with a weak D call TRBD1 (5 bases). CDR1 is MDHEN and CDR2 is SYDVKM in the germline V gene. V was pared by 4 bases and J by 0 bases, with 10 bases between. This CDR3 contains 16 residues. In DNA, the CDR3 is TGTGCCAGCAGTTCCGCGGGGGTCTCCTATAATTCACCCCTCCACTTT. This gives the protein CASSSAGVSYNSPLHF.

The V call is TRBV6-5, the J call TRBJ2-7; D is ambiguous. V lost 2 bases, J lost 2 bases, and 10 bases lay in between. CDR3 size: 14 residues. Germline V gene sequence: CDR1 MNHEY, CDR2 SVGAGI. The CDR3 reads CASSYRDGPYEQYF. The CDR3 coding sequence is TGTGCCAGCAGTTACCGTGACGGACCCTACGAGCAGTACTTC.

This clonotype has only a few counts. The J gene is TRBJ2-7, the V gene TRBV20-1; D call uncertain. V lost 6 bases and J lost 3, with 15 bases in between. The CDR3 is made up of 13 amino acids. Germline V lookup: CDR1 DFQATT, CDR2 SNEGSKA (reference sequence). CDR3 sequence reads: CSANKWPDYEQYF. The CDR3 coding sequence is TGCAGTGCAAACAAGTGGCCAGACTACGAGCAGTACTTC.

This clonotype was recorded many times. The rearrangement uses TRBV7-9 and TRBJ2-3; D unresolved. The CDR3 is 13 residues long. CDR1 and CDR2 (germline): SEHNR, FQNEAQ (reference sequence). V lost 3 bases and J lost 4, with 8 bases in between. CDR3 amino acids: CASSFVPPDTQYF. Written as DNA, the CDR3 is TGTGCCAGCAGCTTCGTTCCCCCAGATACGCAGTATTTT.

This chain joins TRBV11-2 and TRBJ2-1, with D perhaps TRBD2 (6 bases). Germline V gives CDR1 SGHAT, CDR2 FQNNGV. The CDR3 contains 14 residues. Trimming stripped 2 bases from V and 9 bases from J, with 14 bases between. CDR3 DNA: TGTGCCAGCAGCTTAAACCCGGGAGAGGGTGAGCAGTTCTTC. This codes for CASSLNPGEGEQFF.

This clonotype came up many times. V usage is TRBV28 and J usage is TRBJ1-2; D is unclear. The CDR3 spans 13 residues. The germline gives CDR1 MDHEN, CDR2 SYDVKM. V dropped 2 bases and J dropped 8 bases, with 12 bases sitting between them. The CDR3 here is CASSLRARLGYTF. CDR3 sequence (DNA): TGTGCCAGCAGTTTAAGGGCTCGCCTAGGCTACACCTTC.

The gene calls are TRBV10-2 and TRBJ1-6; 10 bases map to TRBD1. V shed 8 bases and J 10 bases; nucleotides not matched to a gene: 11. Looked up from germline, CDR1 is WSHSY and CDR2 is SAAADI. CDR3 size: 15 residues. The CDR3 DNA reads TGCGCCAGCTCTCGGGACAGGGGTATTAGGTCACCCCTCCACTTT. This codes for CASSRDRGIRSPLHF.

This clonotype was detected only a few times. The chain is built from TRBV3-1 and TRBJ1-3, with D tentatively TRBD1 (5 bases). Germline V gene sequence: CDR1 LGHDT, CDR2 YNNKEL (reference sequence). Trimming left V 4 bases short and J 2 bases short, with 9 bases between. The CDR3 contains 14 residues. The CDR3 nucleotides are TGTGCCAGCAGCCTGGGACGGCCTGGAAACACCATATATTTT. Its translation is CASSLGRPGNTIYF.

This clonotype was observed a few times. CDR3 nucleotide sequence: TGTGCCAGCAGCCTGACTAGCGGGAGTGGTAATGAGCAGTTCTTC. Its translation is CASSLTSGSGNEQFF. The chain employs TRBV11-2 and TRBJ2-1; the match to TRBD2 covers 12 bases. V gave up 5 bases and J gave up 7 bases; unmatched junction bases: 6. Germline CDR1 is SGHAT and CDR2 is FQNNGV. The CDR3 has 15 residues.

This clonotype has just a few counts. The chain is built from TRBV6-2 or TRBV6-3 and TRBJ1-3; no clear D gene. The CDR3 runs 13 residues. Germline V gene lookup returns CDR1 MNHEY and CDR2 SVGEGT. V lost 0 bases, J lost 3 bases, and 3 bases lay in between. This chain's CDR3 is CASSYSSGNTIYF. Here the CDR3 DNA reads TGTGCCAGCAGTTACTCGAGTGGAAACACCATATATTTT.

The chain links TRBV9 to TRBJ2-3, with no clear D. V dropped 4 bases and J dropped 6 bases, with 15 bases sitting between them. Germline V gives CDR1 SGDLS, CDR2 YYNGEE. There are 14 residues in the CDR3. In DNA form, the CDR3 reads TGTGCCAGCAGCCCAGGCCCCCACGGGGATACGCAGTATTTT. This codes for CASSPGPHGDTQYF.

This clonotype was detected many times. V is TRBV7-2 and J is TRBJ1-4, with unresolved D. Trimming pared 2 bases from V and 6 bases from J, leaving 7 bases between. CDR1 is SGHTA, CDR2 FQGNSA, per germline. This CDR3 contains 13 residues. In DNA, the CDR3 is TGTGCCAGCAGCTTACAAACCCATGAAAAACTGTTTTTT. It codes for CASSLQTHEKLFF.

This clonotype occurred many times. The chain carries TRBV27 and TRBJ2-5; 10 nucleotides line up with TRBD2. Per the germline V gene, CDR1 is MNHEY and CDR2 is SMNVEV (reference sequence). This CDR3 is 15 amino acids long. Germline trimming cut 3 bases from V and 5 bases from J; bases unmatched to any gene: 6. CDR3 sequence reads: CASSFQAGGGETQYF. DNA for the CDR3: TGTGCCAGCAGTTTTCAAGCGGGAGGGGGGGAGACCCAGTACTTC.

This clonotype was detected many times. The V gene is TRBV2, the J gene TRBJ2-7; D not certain. Germline loops: CDR1 SNHLY, CDR2 FYNNEI. V was cut by 3 bases and J by 2 bases, with 11 bases left in between. The CDR3 has 14 residues. CDR3 sequence (DNA): TGTGCCAGCAGTGAGGTGGGTCTGGCCTACGAGCAGTACTTC. Amino acid sequence: CASSEVGLAYEQYF.

In its sample, this clonotype was seen once. V usage is TRBV7-8 and J usage is TRBJ2-7; 10 bases fit TRBD2. Germline V gives CDR1 SGHVS, CDR2 FQNEAQ. The V segment lost 3 bases and the J segment 3 bases; nucleotides outside the gene matches: 5. This CDR3 is built from 15 residues. The CDR3 sequence is CASSFRTSGLYEQYF. The CDR3 region has the DNA TGTGCCAGCAGCTTCCGGACTAGCGGCCTCTACGAGCAGTACTTC.